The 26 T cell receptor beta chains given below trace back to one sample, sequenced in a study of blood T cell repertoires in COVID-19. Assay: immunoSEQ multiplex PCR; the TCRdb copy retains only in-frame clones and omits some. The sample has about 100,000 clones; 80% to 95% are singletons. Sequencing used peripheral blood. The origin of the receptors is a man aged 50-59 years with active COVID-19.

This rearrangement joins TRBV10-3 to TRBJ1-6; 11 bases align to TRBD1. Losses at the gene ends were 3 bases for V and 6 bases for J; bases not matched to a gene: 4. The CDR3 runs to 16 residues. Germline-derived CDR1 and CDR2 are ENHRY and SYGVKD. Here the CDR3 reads CAISDAGQGVNSPLHF. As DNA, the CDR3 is TGTGCCATCAGTGATGCGGGACAGGGGGTTAATTCACCCCTCCACTTT.

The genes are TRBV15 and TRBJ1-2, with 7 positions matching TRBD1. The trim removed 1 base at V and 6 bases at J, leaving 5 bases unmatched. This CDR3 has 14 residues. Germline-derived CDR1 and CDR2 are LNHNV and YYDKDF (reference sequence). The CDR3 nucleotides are TGTGCCACCAGCAGAGGGGACAGTGGGCATGGCTACACCTTC. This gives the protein CATSRGDSGHGYTF.

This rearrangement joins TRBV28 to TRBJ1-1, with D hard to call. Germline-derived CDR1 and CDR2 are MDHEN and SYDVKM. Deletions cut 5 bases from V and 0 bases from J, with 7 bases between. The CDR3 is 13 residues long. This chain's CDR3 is CASSPVMNTEAFF. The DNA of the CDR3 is TGTGCCAGCAGTCCAGTCATGAACACTGAAGCTTTCTTT.

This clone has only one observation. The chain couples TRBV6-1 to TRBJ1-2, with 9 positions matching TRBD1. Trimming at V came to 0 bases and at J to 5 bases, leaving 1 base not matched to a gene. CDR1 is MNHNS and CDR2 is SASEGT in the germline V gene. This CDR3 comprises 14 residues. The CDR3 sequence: CASSEAGTGYGYTF. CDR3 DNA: TGTGCCAGCAGTGAAGCAGGGACAGGGTATGGCTACACCTTC.

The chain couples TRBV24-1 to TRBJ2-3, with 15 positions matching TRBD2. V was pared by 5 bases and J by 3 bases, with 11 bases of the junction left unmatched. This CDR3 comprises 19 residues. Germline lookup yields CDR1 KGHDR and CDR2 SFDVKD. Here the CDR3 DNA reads TGTGCCACCAGTGGCTCCGGGACTAGCGGGAGGTCCGGGACAGATACGCAGTATTTT. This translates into CATSGSGTSGRSGTDTQYF.

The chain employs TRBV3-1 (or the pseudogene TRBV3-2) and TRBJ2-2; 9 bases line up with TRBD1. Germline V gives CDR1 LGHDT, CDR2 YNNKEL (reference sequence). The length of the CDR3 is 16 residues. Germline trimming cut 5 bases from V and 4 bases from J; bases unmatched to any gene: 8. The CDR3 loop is CASSENRGRRTGELFF. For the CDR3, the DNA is TGTGCCAGCAGCGAAAACAGGGGGCGCCGCACCGGGGAGCTGTTTTTT.

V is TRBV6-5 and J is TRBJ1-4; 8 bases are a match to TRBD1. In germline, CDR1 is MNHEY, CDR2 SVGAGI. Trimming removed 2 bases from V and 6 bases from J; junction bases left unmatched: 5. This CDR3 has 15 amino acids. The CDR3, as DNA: TGTGCCAGCAGTTACGGCCAGACAGGGGATGAAAAACTGTTTTTT. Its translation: CASSYGQTGDEKLFF.

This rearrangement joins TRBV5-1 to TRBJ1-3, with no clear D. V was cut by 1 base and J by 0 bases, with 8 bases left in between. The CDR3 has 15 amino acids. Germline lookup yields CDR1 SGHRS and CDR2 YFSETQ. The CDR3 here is CASSLLGDSGNTIYF. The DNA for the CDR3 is TGCGCCAGCAGCTTGTTAGGAGACTCTGGAAACACCATATATTTT.

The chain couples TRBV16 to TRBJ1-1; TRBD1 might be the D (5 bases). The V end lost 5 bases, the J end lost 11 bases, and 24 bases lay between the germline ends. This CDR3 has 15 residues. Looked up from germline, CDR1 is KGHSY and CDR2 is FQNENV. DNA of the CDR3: TGTGCCAGCAGCTTGCAAGGGGCAACTCGGTCTGGGGCTTTCTTT. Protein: CASSLQGATRSGAFF.

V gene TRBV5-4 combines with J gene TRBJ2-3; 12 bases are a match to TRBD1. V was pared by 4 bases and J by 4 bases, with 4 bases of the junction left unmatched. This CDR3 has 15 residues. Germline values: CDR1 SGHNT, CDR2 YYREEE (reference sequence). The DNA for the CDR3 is TGTGCCAGCAGCCCCGGGACAGGGGGCGCAGATACGCAGTATTTT. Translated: CASSPGTGGADTQYF.

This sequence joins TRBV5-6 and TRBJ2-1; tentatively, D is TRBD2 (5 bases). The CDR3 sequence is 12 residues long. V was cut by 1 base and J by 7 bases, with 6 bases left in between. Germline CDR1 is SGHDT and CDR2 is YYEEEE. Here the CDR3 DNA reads TGTGCCAGCAGCTTGTCGGGGAATGAGCAGTTCTTC. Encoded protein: CASSLSGNEQFF.

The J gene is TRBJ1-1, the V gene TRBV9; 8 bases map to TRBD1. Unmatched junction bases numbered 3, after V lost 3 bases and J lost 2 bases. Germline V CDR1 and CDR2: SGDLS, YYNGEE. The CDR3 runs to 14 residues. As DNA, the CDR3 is TGTGCCAGCAGCGGGGACAGGAAAAACACTGAAGCTTTCTTT. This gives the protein CASSGDRKNTEAFF.

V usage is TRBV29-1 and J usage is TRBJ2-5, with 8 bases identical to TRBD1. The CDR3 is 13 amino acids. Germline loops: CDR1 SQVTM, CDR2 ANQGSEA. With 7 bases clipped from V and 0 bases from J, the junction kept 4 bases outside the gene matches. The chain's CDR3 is CSARTGYQETQYF. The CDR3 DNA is TGCAGCGCTCGGACAGGGTACCAAGAGACCCAGTACTTC.

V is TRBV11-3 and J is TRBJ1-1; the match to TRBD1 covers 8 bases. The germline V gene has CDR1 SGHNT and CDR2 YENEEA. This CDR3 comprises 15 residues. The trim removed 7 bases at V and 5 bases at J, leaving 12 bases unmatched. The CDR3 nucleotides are TGTGCCAGCACACCAGGGGGCCGGGTGGAAACTGAAGCTTTCTTT. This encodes CASTPGGRVETEAFF.

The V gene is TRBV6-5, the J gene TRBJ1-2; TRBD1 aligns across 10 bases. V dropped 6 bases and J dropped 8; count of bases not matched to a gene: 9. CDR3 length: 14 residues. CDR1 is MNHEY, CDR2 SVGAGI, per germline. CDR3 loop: CASSLRQGASGYTF. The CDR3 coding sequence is TGTGCCAGCAGCCTACGACAGGGGGCGAGCGGCTACACCTTC.

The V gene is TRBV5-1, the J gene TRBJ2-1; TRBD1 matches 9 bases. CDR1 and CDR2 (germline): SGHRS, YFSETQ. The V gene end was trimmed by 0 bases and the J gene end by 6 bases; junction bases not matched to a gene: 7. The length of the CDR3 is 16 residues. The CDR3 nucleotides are TGCGCCAGCAGCTTGGGAGGGACAGGGCCCGGCAATGAGCAGTTCTTC. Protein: CASSLGGTGPGNEQFF.

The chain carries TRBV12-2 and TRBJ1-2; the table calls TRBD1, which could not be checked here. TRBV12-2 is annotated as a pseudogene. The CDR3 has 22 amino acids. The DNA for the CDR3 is TGTGCAAGTCGCTTAGCGTCGGTGGGGGACAGGCACAGGCTATTAGCTAACTATGGCTACACCTTC. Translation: CASRLASVGDRHRLLANYGYTF.

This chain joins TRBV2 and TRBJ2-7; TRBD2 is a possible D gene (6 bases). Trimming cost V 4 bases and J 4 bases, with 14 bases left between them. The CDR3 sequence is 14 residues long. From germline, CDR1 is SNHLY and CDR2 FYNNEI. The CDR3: CASSAQGGKYEQYF. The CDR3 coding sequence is TGTGCCAGCAGTGCTCAGGGCGGGAAGTACGAGCAGTACTTC. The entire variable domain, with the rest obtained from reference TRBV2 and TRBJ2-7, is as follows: EPEVTQTPSHQVTQMGQEVILRCVPISNHLYFYWYRQILGQKVEFLVSFYNNEISEKSEIFDDQFSVERPDGSNFTLKIRSTKLEDSAMYFCASSAQGGKYEQYFGPGTRLTVT.

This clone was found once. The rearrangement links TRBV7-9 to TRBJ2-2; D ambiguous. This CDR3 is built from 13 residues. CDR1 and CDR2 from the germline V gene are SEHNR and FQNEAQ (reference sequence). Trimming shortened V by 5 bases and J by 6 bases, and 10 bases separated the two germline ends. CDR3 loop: CASSLDASGELFF. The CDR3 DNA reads TGTGCCAGCAGCCTAGACGCGTCCGGGGAGCTGTTTTTT. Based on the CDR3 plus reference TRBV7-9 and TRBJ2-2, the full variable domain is DTGVSQNPRHKITKRGQNVTFRCDPISEHNRLYWYRQTLGQGPEFLTYFQNEAQLEKSRLLSDRFSAERPKGSFSTLEIQRTEQGDSAMYLCASSLDASGELFFGEGSRLTVL.

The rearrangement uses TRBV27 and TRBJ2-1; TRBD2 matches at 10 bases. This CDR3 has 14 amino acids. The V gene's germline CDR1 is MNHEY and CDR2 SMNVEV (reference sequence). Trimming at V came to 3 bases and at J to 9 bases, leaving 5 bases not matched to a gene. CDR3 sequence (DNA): TGTGCCAGCAGTTTCAGCGGGGGGGTCGGTGAGCAGTTCTTC. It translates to CASSFSGGVGEQFF.

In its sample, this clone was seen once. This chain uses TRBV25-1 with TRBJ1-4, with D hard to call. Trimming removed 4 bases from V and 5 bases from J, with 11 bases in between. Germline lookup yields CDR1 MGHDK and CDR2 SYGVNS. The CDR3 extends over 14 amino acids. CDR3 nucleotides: TGTGCCAGCAGTGTTTCAGGAAAGAATGAAAAACTGTTTTTT. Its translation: CASSVSGKNEKLFF.

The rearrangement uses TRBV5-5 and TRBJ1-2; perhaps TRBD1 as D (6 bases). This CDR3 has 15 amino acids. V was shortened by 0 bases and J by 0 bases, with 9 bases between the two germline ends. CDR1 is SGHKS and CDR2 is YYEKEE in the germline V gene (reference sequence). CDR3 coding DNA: TGTGCCAGCAGCTTGGCAGGGGTAGCTAACTATGGCTACACCTTC. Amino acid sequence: CASSLAGVANYGYTF.

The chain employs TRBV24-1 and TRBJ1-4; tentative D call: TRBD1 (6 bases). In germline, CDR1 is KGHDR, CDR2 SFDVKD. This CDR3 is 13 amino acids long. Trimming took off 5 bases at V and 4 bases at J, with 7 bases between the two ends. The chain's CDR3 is CATSAGDNEKLFF. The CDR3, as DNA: TGTGCCACCAGTGCAGGGGATAATGAAAAACTGTTTTTT.

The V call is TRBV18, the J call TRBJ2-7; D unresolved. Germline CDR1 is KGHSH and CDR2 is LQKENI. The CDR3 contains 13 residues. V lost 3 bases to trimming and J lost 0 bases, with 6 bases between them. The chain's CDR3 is CASSPTPSYEQYF. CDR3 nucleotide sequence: TGTGCCAGCTCACCCACACCCTCCTACGAGCAGTACTTC.

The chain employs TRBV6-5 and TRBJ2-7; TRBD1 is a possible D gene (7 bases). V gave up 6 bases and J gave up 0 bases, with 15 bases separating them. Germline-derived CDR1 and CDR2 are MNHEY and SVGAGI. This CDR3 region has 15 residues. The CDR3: CASSRGTAGSYEQYF. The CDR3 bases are TGTGCCAGCAGCCGCGGGACAGCAGGCTCCTACGAGCAGTACTTC.

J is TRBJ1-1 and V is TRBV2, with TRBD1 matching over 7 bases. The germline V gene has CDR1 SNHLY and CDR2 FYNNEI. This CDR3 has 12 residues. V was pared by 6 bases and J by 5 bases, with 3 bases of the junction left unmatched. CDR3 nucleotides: TGTGCCAGCAGACAGGGGTTAACTGAAGCTTTCTTT. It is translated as CASRQGLTEAFF.